This TCR beta chain came from a study of blood T cell repertoires in COVID-19. Study information: The United States, Italy and Spain were the sources of the acute and convalescent COVID-19 samples.

The CDR3 runs to 13 residues. The germline V gene encodes CDR1 MNHEY and CDR2 SVGAGI. Trimming cost V 5 bases and J 5 bases; bases outside gene matches: 4. Repertoires were generated with immunoSEQ multiplex PCR, while TCRdb's copy carries only in-frame clones and drops some. In the table there are around 200,000 clones, 80% of which are singletons. This sequence originates from a woman aged 40 to 50 with acute COVID-19. The chain has TRBV6-5 and TRBJ2-7; 9 bases agree with TRBD1. Sequenced input: PBMCs or T cells enriched from blood (not recorded which). The DNA of the CDR3 is TGTGCCAGCAGTCGGGACAGGGCCCACGAGCAGTACTTC. Encoded protein: CASSRDRAHEQYF.